This entry features one T cell receptor (beta chain) sequence. Its specificity is not known. The CDR3 is made up of 14 amino acids. V lost 8 bases, J lost 6 bases, and 17 bases lay in between. Per germline, CDR1 MNHEY and CDR2 SVGAGI. These data come from a study of PD-L1 blockade in urothelial cancer. Study at large: Patients' prior chemotherapy regimens numbered 0 to 3. Each blood sample yielded a median of around 130,000 T cells. Study-wide results and limits: Lower pretreatment blood TCR clonality, under the median, predicted better survival, researchers reported.

Time point described: pretreatment peripheral blood. Each PCR reaction had synthetic TCR analog templates spiked into it. Only in-frame clones appear in the TCRdb table, and some are missing; sequencing was by immunoSEQ multiplex PCR. The sample shows 40,000 to 55,000 clones, about 88% of them seen only once. The sequence came from a donor at least 40 years old with urothelial cancer. Sample: PBMCs, taken around atezolizumab (anti-PD-L1) treatment. The chain has TRBV6-5 and TRBJ1-5; the D gene is possibly TRBD1 (5 bases). The CDR3: CASSSDGGGQPQHF. In DNA form, the CDR3 reads TGTGCCAGCTCCTCGGACGGCGGGGGTCAGCCCCAGCATTTT.